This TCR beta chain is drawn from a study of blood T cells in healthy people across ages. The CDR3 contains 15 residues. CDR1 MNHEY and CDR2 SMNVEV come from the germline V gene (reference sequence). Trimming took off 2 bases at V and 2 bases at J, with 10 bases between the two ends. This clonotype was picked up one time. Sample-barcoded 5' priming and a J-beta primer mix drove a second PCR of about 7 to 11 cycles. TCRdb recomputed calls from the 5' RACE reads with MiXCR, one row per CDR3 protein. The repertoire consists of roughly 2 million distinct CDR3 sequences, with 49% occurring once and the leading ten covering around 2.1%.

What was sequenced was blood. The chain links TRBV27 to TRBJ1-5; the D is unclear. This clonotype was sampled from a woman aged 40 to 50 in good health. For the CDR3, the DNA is TGTGCCAGCAGTTTACTCTCCAAAGGCAATCAGCCCCAGCATTTT. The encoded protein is CASSLLSKGNQPQHF.